This TCR beta chain appears in the sequencing data of a study of blood T cell repertoires in COVID-19. Study information: Whether acute or convalescent, the COVID-19 samples came from the United States, Italy and Spain.

This CDR3 spans 14 amino acids. With 3 bases removed from V and 4 bases from J, the gap between germline ends came to 12 bases. Germline V lookup: CDR1 MNHEY, CDR2 SVGAGI. A Seattle source enrolled patients during active infection and followed them longitudinally. Assay used: immunoSEQ multiplex PCR; TCRdb lists only in-frame clones, some missing. The repertoire holds 350,000 to 400,000 clones, with roughly 90% as singletons. Sequencing used peripheral blood. This receptor was identified in a woman aged 55-69 years with COVID-19, enrolled during active disease. The chain recombines TRBV6-5 with TRBJ1-2; D is unresolved. The CDR3 here is CASSYTSQPYGYTF. In DNA form, the CDR3 reads TGTGCCAGCAGTTATACGTCACAACCCTATGGCTACACCTTC.